The 17 T cell receptor beta chains reported below all come from one sample, sequenced in a study of T cell responses to AZD1222 COVID-19 vaccine (dated by TCRdb to the early 2020s). Interpreted using the paper, the time point label stands for: baseline before first vaccination. The library was made by the immunoSEQ multiplex PCR assay. This is the immuneACCESS table as TCRdb keeps it, with only in-frame sequences that have V and J called. A part of the clones is gone; compared with another copy, unresolved V genes explain less than half, and the rest is unexplained. The sample includes about 150,000 clones, with approximately 89% observed a single time. The ten top clones hold roughly 5.5% of the sample. The sample in question was peripheral blood, obtained on day 0 of AZD1222 vaccination. These receptors all stem from an adult in good health.

The chain couples TRBV15 to TRBJ2-7; D is perhaps TRBD1 (5 bases). V was cut by 0 bases and J by 5 bases, with 14 bases left in between. The CDR3 extends over 15 amino acids. In germline, CDR1 is LNHNV, CDR2 YYDKDF (reference sequence). The DNA for the CDR3 is TGTGCCACCAGCAGAGATGGGAAGGGGCAAGACGAGCAGTACTTC. It encodes CATSRDGKGQDEQYF. Full variable domain (missing parts from reference TRBV15 and TRBJ2-7): DAMVIQNPRYQVTQFGKPVTLSCSQTLNHNVMYWYQQKSSQAPKLLFHYYDKDFNNEADTPDNFQSRRPNTSFCFLDIRSPGLGDTAMYLCATSRDGKGQDEQYFGPGTRLTVT.

This rearrangement joins TRBV6-2 or TRBV6-3 to TRBJ2-7; TRBD1 agrees at 11 bases. With V trimmed by 2 bases and J by 7 bases, 1 base remained unmatched. The CDR3 is 13 residues long. Germline V gene data show CDR1 as MNHEY and CDR2 as SVGEGT. The CDR3 sequence is CASSYGTGGEQYF. The CDR3 DNA sequence: TGTGCCAGCAGTTACGGGACAGGGGGGGAGCAGTACTTC.

The chain recombines TRBV5-1 with TRBJ2-3, with D possibly matching TRBD2 (6 bases). V lost 4 bases to trimming and J lost 2 bases, with 14 bases between them. Germline CDR1 SGHRS, CDR2 YFSETQ. The CDR3 is made up of 15 amino acids. CDR3: CASSTGRINTDTQYF. DNA of the CDR3: TGCGCCAGCAGCACCGGGAGAATAAACACAGATACGCAGTATTTT.

The rearrangement joins TRBV28 to TRBJ1-2; no reliable D call. The CDR3 extends over 13 amino acids. V was shortened by 4 bases and J by 4 bases, with 10 bases between the two germline ends. Germline CDR1 is MDHEN and CDR2 is SYDVKM. This CDR3 reads CASSSPGPYGYTF. The DNA for the CDR3 is TGTGCCAGCAGTTCCCCTGGCCCCTATGGCTACACCTTC.

The V call is TRBV6-5, the J call TRBJ2-2; D gene unclear. The ends were cut back, 5 bases at V and 5 bases at J, with 12 bases in the middle. From germline, CDR1 is MNHEY and CDR2 SVGAGI. The CDR3 contains 14 residues. The CDR3 loop reads CASSTRAQTGELFF. The CDR3 coding sequence is TGTGCCAGCAGTACTCGTGCGCAGACCGGGGAGCTGTTTTTT.

The J gene is TRBJ2-5, the V gene TRBV4-2; D tentatively reads TRBD1 or TRBD2 (5 bases each). Germline-derived CDR1 and CDR2 are LGHNA and YNFKEQ. Trimming took 1 base from V and 3 from J, leaving 15 bases between them. The CDR3 sequence is 16 residues long. CDR3 sequence (DNA): TGTGCCAGCAGCCAAGGAACCACGGGGCAAGAAGAGACCCAGTACTTC. Protein product: CASSQGTTGQEETQYF.

The V and J genes are TRBV14 and TRBJ1-3; D remains unclear. This CDR3 spans 12 amino acids. CDR1 is SGHDN and CDR2 is FVKESK in the germline V gene. The V gene lost 0 bases and the J gene lost 5 bases, with 2 bases spanning the gap. The CDR3 protein is CASSQDRNTIYF. Here the CDR3 DNA reads TGTGCCAGCAGCCAAGACCGAAACACCATATATTTT.

The V gene is TRBV12-3 or TRBV12-4, the J gene TRBJ1-1; unclear D gene. The CDR3 is 13 residues long. Trimming left V 2 bases short and J 1 base short, with 5 bases between. DNA of the CDR3: TGTGCCAGCAGTTTACGGGGGAACACTGAAGCTTTCTTT. Translating gives CASSLRGNTEAFF.

This chain links TRBV6-6 with TRBJ2-7; D is unclear. Germline assignment: CDR1 MNHNY and CDR2 SVGAGI (reference sequence). Trimming stripped 7 bases from V and 0 bases from J, with 13 bases between. CDR3 length: 14 residues. The CDR3: CASTPSGLSYEQYF. For the CDR3, the DNA is TGTGCCAGCACCCCCTCGGGCCTCTCCTACGAGCAGTACTTC.

The chain uses TRBV7-3 and TRBJ2-7; possibly TRBD2 for D (6 bases). The V and J ends lost 0 bases and 3 bases respectively, with 6 bases between them. The CDR3 has 13 amino acids. Germline CDR1 is SGHTA and CDR2 is FQGTGA. Here the CDR3 DNA reads TGTGCCAGCAGCTTAACCGGGGGCTACGAGCAGTACTTC. Translating it yields CASSLTGGYEQYF.

The rearrangement uses TRBV2 and TRBJ1-1; D is unclear. This CDR3 has 14 amino acids. Germline CDR1 is SNHLY and CDR2 is FYNNEI. V lost 4 bases, J lost 2 bases, and 11 bases lay in between. The CDR3 DNA reads TGTGCCAGCAGTGCGTGGTCCTCAAACACTGAAGCTTTCTTT. Protein: CASSAWSSNTEAFF.

The chain uses TRBV6-5 and TRBJ1-2, with D perhaps TRBD1 (6 bases). Trimming pared 6 bases from V and 1 base from J, leaving 9 bases between. The germline CDR1 and CDR2 sequences are MNHEY and SVGAGI. The CDR3 has 13 residues. CDR3 sequence reads: CASRTDSNYGYTF. CDR3 DNA: TGTGCCAGCAGGACGGACAGTAACTATGGCTACACCTTC.

V and J are TRBV23-1 and TRBJ1-2; no reliable D call. TRBV23-1 is an ORF for which the function is uncertain. With 4 bases removed from V and 8 bases from J, the gap between germline ends came to 17 bases. The CDR3 spans 14 residues. The CDR3 nucleotides read TGCGCCAGCAGTCGAGCACCTCCCCCAAGAGGCTACACCTTC. It is translated as CASSRAPPPRGYTF.

V gene TRBV19 combines with J gene TRBJ2-3; D gene ambiguous. The germline V gene has CDR1 LNHDA and CDR2 SQIVND (reference sequence). The CDR3 length is 14 residues. V gave up 8 bases and J gave up 3 bases, with 15 bases separating them. The chain's CDR3 is CASRRSYPTDTQYF. CDR3 nucleotides: TGTGCCAGTCGTAGGTCATACCCTACAGATACGCAGTATTTT.

This chain joins TRBV19 and TRBJ2-2; TRBD1 matches at 8 bases. J was trimmed by 7 bases and V by 10 bases; bases with no gene match: 20. CDR3 size: 17 residues. CDR1 LNHDA and CDR2 SQIVND come from the germline V gene (reference sequence). In DNA form, the CDR3 reads TGTGCCACCAGACAGGGGCCTTCTTCTAGCGTGCGCGGGGAGCTGTTTTTT. This gives the protein CATRQGPSSSVRGELFF.

The chain carries TRBV3-1 (or the pseudogene TRBV3-2) and TRBJ2-5, with D perhaps assigned TRBD1 or TRBD2 (7 bases each). Germline V gene data show CDR1 as LGHDT and CDR2 as YNNKEL (reference sequence). CDR3 length: 15 residues. V was clipped by 0 bases and J by 6 bases, with 14 bases between them. CDR3 region: CASSQDTRGGKTQYF. The CDR3 DNA follows: TGTGCCAGCAGCCAAGATACCAGGGGGGGAAAGACCCAGTACTTC.

This sequence joins TRBV15 and TRBJ1-5, with TRBD1 matching 8 bases. The CDR3 extends over 15 amino acids. Unmatched junction bases numbered 8, after V lost 3 bases and J lost 7 bases. The germline V gene has CDR1 LNHNV and CDR2 YYDKDF (reference sequence). CDR3 in amino acids: CATSRGQVGRQPQHF. CDR3 in DNA: TGTGCCACCAGCAGGGGACAGGTGGGGCGGCAGCCCCAGCATTTT. Full variable domain (rest looked up from reference TRBV15 and TRBJ1-5): DAMVIQNPRYQVTQFGKPVTLSCSQTLNHNVMYWYQQKSSQAPKLLFHYYDKDFNNEADTPDNFQSRRPNTSFCFLDIRSPGLGDTAMYLCATSRGQVGRQPQHFGDGTRLSIL.